The 4 T cell receptor beta chains in this list originate from one sample, sequenced in a study of T cell repertoires in cytomegalovirus infection. These receptors have no identified antigens. TCRdb passed the reads through MiXCR, listing each CDR3 protein once. Of about 890,000 distinct CDR3 sequences listed, roughly 30% are singletons. The specimen was cultured CD8+ T cells from PBMCs, collected from culture after CMV antigen stimulation. Source of these receptors: a human donor in good health (CMV status not recorded). Some clones in this sample may be carry-over from other donors' samples.

The rearrangement joins TRBV15 to TRBJ1-1; D not resolved. This CDR3 has 13 residues. Germline CDR1 LNHNV, CDR2 YYDKDF (reference sequence). Trimming left V 0 bases short and J 4 bases short, with 6 bases between. The CDR3 region has the DNA TGTGCCACCAGCAGAGATTTGGGCACTGAAGCTTTCTTT. Amino acid sequence: CATSRDLGTEAFF. The variable domain in full, with the rest retrieved from reference TRBV15 and TRBJ1-1, is DAMVIQNPRYQVTQFGKPVTLSCSQTLNHNVMYWYQQKSSQAPKLLFHYYDKDFNNEADTPDNFQSRRPNTSFCFLDIRSPGLGDTAMYLCATSRDLGTEAFFGQGTRLTVV.

V gene TRBV7-9 combines with J gene TRBJ1-2; D possibly corresponds to TRBD1 (5 bases). The CDR3 consists of 14 residues. V shed 8 bases and J shed 2 bases, with 15 bases lying between them. Germline V CDR1 and CDR2: SEHNR, FQNEAQ (reference sequence). In nucleotides, the CDR3 is TGTGCCAGCCAGGCAGGGATAAACAACTATGGCTACACCTTC. Amino acids: CASQAGINNYGYTF.

As for this clonotype: This could be a read error, since a much larger clone is one nucleotide away. This rearrangement joins TRBV7-9 to TRBJ1-5; 8 bases are shared with TRBD1. CDR1 SEHNR and CDR2 FQNEAQ come from the germline V gene (reference sequence). The CDR3 length is 12 residues. The CDR3 nucleotides read TGTGTCAGCACAGGGGGGAATCAGCCCCAGCATTTT. It is translated as CVSTGGNQPQHF.

The chain's CDR3 is CASRQGQGAFF. CDR3 bases: TGTGCCAGCAGACAGGGACAGGGAGCTTTCTTT. The chain joins TRBV12-3 or TRBV12-4 to TRBJ1-1; 9 bases are shared with TRBD1. Germline trimming cut 6 bases from V and 10 bases from J; bases unmatched to any gene: 3. The CDR3 loop spans 11 amino acids.